The 32 T cell receptor beta chains listed next were all sequenced from one sample in a study of blood T cells in healthy people across ages. Through a sample-barcoded 5' primer and a J-beta primer mix, a second PCR was run for roughly 7 to 12 cycles. MiXCR, applied by TCRdb to the 5' RACE reads, yields one record per CDR3 protein. The data show roughly 1 million distinct CDR3 sequences, approximately 26% seen once. The sample was also reused in another study, on T cells of mothers and their children.

The sequencing sample was made of blood. These receptors were collected from a girl aged 2 to 9 in good health.

This clonotype has only a few counts. The gene calls are TRBV28 and TRBJ2-5; D unresolved. The CDR3 is 15 residues long. Germline-derived CDR1 and CDR2 are MDHEN and SYDVKM. Trimming cost V 7 bases and J 5 bases, with 20 bases left between them. The DNA of the CDR3 is TGTGCCAGCACCTTCCGCCCCCAAAATGGGGAGACCCAGTACTTC. This sequence encodes CASTFRPQNGETQYF.

In this sample, this clonotype turned up a few times. The rearrangement uses TRBV5-8 and TRBJ2-3, with D possibly TRBD2 on 7 matching bases. V shed 5 bases and J shed 2 bases, with 21 bases lying between them. Germline V gives CDR1 SGHTS, CDR2 YDEGEE. The CDR3 is 17 residues long. The CDR3 sequence is CASSFGGGSRITDTQYF. The CDR3 DNA follows: TGTGCCAGCAGTTTTGGGGGGGGCTCCCGCATCACAGATACGCAGTATTTT.

The sample holds a few counts of this clonotype. This chain joins TRBV12-3 or TRBV12-4 and TRBJ1-2; 7 bases are a match to TRBD1. The CDR3 spans 15 residues. The trim removed 6 bases at V and 1 base at J, leaving 8 bases unmatched. CDR3 nucleotides: TGTGCCAGCAGCCCCCGGGACAGCCTTAACTATGGCTACACCTTC. Translated: CASSPRDSLNYGYTF.

With respect to this clonotype: Sequence at one end of the junction differs from germline and may be a read error. CDR3 protein: CATSDDRSYEQCF. DNA of the CDR3: TGTGCCACCAGTGACGACAGGTCCTACGAGCAGTGCTTC. This chain connects TRBV24-1 to TRBJ2-7, with D possibly TRBD1 on 6 matching bases. This CDR3 spans 13 amino acids. Germline V lookup: CDR1 KGHDR, CDR2 SFDVKD.

This clonotype has just a few counts. The V call is TRBV12-3 or TRBV12-4, the J call TRBJ2-5, with 10 bases aligning to TRBD2. The end of the DNA aligns better with TRBJ2-7, so the J call may be wrong. CDR3 length: 15 amino acids. CDR3 DNA sequence: TGTGCCAGCAGTTTTTCCCTAGCGGGAGAATACGAGCAGTACTTC. It yields the protein CASSFSLAGEYEQYF.

This clonotype was counted between two and nine times. The chain carries TRBV5-6 and TRBJ2-1; 7 nucleotides agree with TRBD2. J lost 0 bases, V lost 5 bases, and 5 bases had no gene match. CDR1 and CDR2 (germline): SGHDT, YYEEEE. The CDR3 has 15 residues. CDR3 nucleotide sequence: TGTGCCAGCAGGGTAAGCGGGGACTCCTACAATGAGCAGTTCTTC. Protein product: CASRVSGDSYNEQFF.

The chain uses TRBV7-6 and TRBJ1-4; no clear D. Germline V gene data show CDR1 as SGHVS and CDR2 as FNYEAQ. The CDR3 sequence is 15 residues long. Between the trimmed V and J ends, which lost 5 bases and 5 bases, there was a span of 15 bases. The CDR3 protein is CASSGLEGPNEKLFF. CDR3 DNA sequence: TGTGCCAGCAGCGGACTGGAGGGCCCAAATGAAAAACTGTTTTTT.

The V and J genes are TRBV11-2 and TRBJ2-1, with D possibly TRBD1 on 6 matching bases. Germline CDR1 is SGHAT and CDR2 is FQNNGV. There are 16 residues in the CDR3. Deletions cut 5 bases from V and 3 bases from J, with 17 bases between. CDR3 nucleotides: TGTGCCAGCAGCCCAACAGGGTTTCAAATCTACAATGAGCAGTTCTTC. Translating gives CASSPTGFQIYNEQFF.

The chain carries TRBV4-3 and TRBJ2-7; tentatively, D is TRBD2 (5 bases). With 4 bases removed from V and 3 bases from J, the gap between germline ends came to 13 bases. The germline CDR1 and CDR2 sequences are LGHNA and YSLEER. CDR3 length equals 14 residues. The CDR3 sequence: CASSPNTGFYEQYF. The CDR3 DNA sequence: TGCGCCAGCAGCCCGAATACGGGGTTCTACGAGCAGTACTTC.

This clonotype showed up just a few times. Because it lacks the conserved phenylalanine or tryptophan at the end, this CDR3 is likely a read error. The rearrangement links TRBV20-1 to TRBJ1-2; D not certain. This CDR3 spans 10 amino acids. From germline, CDR1 is DFQATT and CDR2 SNEGSKA (reference sequence). V was cut by 3 bases and J by 5 bases, with 4 bases left in between. The CDR3 bases are TGCAGTGCTAGGGAGTATGGCTACACCCTC. Protein product: CSAREYGYTL.

This clonotype appeared a few times. This chain uses TRBV9 with TRBJ2-1, with D tentatively TRBD2 (6 bases). Trimming cost V 4 bases and J 0 bases, with 14 bases left between them. The germline V gene encodes CDR1 SGDLS and CDR2 YYNGEE. The CDR3 consists of 16 residues. CDR3 protein: CASSPRWGVSYNEQFF. The CDR3, as DNA: TGTGCCAGCAGCCCCCGCTGGGGGGTCTCCTACAATGAGCAGTTCTTC.

The V call is TRBV6-1, the J call TRBJ2-1; 8 nucleotides match TRBD1. J gave up 7 bases and V 3 bases, and 5 bases lay outside the gene matches. The CDR3 has 14 amino acids. The germline V gene encodes CDR1 MNHNS and CDR2 SASEGT. The CDR3 protein is CASSETDRGNEQFF. The DNA of the CDR3 is TGTGCCAGCAGTGAGACCGACAGGGGAAATGAGCAGTTCTTC.

This clonotype was counted between two and nine times. The genes are TRBV20-1 and TRBJ2-3, with D perhaps matching TRBD1 (6 bases). V lost 3 bases, J lost 2 bases, and 24 bases lay in between. This CDR3 is built from 18 residues. Looked up from germline, CDR1 is DFQATT and CDR2 is SNEGSKA (reference sequence). The CDR3 region has the DNA TGCAGTGCTAGTCTGCCCCTTGGGCGGCAGGGGTACACAGATACGCAGTATTTT. It translates to CSASLPLGRQGYTDTQYF.

The chain employs TRBV7-9 and TRBJ1-4, with TRBD1 identical over 7 bases. Per the germline V gene, CDR1 is SEHNR and CDR2 is FQNEAQ (reference sequence). V gave up 3 bases and J gave up 4 bases; unmatched junction bases: 5. The CDR3 is 15 amino acids. The CDR3 here is CASSFDRVLNEKLFF. The DNA for the CDR3 is TGTGCCAGCAGCTTCGACAGGGTTCTTAATGAAAAACTGTTTTTT.

This clonotype was counted at least ten times. The chain links TRBV11-2 to TRBJ2-5; D is ambiguous. CDR3 length: 15 residues. Trimming left V 3 bases short and J 2 bases short, with 13 bases between. Germline V lookup: CDR1 SGHAT, CDR2 FQNNGV. The CDR3 is CASSFWAGSQETQYF. The CDR3 nucleotides are TGTGCCAGCAGCTTTTGGGCTGGCTCTCAAGAGACCCAGTACTTC. The complete variable domain, with remaining parts taken from reference TRBV11-2 and TRBJ2-5, reads EAGVAQSPRYKIIEKRQSVAFWCNPISGHATLYWYQQILGQGPKLLIQFQNNGVVDDSQLPKDRFSAERLKGVDSTLKIQPAKLEDSAVYLCASSFWAGSQETQYFGPGTRLLVL.

The chain is built from TRBV24-1 and TRBJ2-3; perhaps TRBD2 as D (5 bases). The V gene lost 5 bases and the J gene lost 6 bases, with 11 bases spanning the gap. CDR3 length: 13 residues. Germline lookup yields CDR1 KGHDR and CDR2 SFDVKD. In nucleotides, the CDR3 is TGTGCCACCAGTGGTGGGAGATTTGATACGCAGTATTTT. Protein product: CATSGGRFDTQYF.

The rearrangement links TRBV7-2 to TRBJ1-2, with a tentative D call TRBD1 (6 bases). The germline gives CDR1 SGHTA, CDR2 FQGNSA. This CDR3 region has 14 residues. Trimming pared 5 bases from V and 5 bases from J, leaving 15 bases between. This CDR3 reads CASSPRQDAYGYTF. CDR3 DNA: TGTGCCAGCAGCCCAAGACAGGACGCTTATGGCTACACCTTC.

The chain joins TRBV7-2 to TRBJ2-1; 9 bases are a match to TRBD1. V lost 8 bases and J lost 1; bases outside the gene matches: 12. The CDR3 is 17 amino acids. Germline-derived CDR1 and CDR2 are SGHTA and FQGNSA. In DNA form, the CDR3 reads TGTGCCAGCTTTCGGACAGGGGTGAACCCGTCCTACAATGAGCAGTTCTTC. Translation gives CASFRTGVNPSYNEQFF. Combining the CDR3 with reference TRBV7-2 and TRBJ2-1 gives the whole variable domain GAGVSQSPSNKVTEKGKDVELRCDPISGHTALYWYRQSLGQGLEFLIYFQGNSAPDKSGLPSDRFSAERTGGSVSTLTIQRTQQEDSAVYLCASFRTGVNPSYNEQFFGPGTRLTVL.

This chain joins TRBV7-2 and TRBJ1-1; D is uncertain. Per the germline V gene, CDR1 is SGHTA and CDR2 is FQGNSA. The ends were cut back, 7 bases at V and 1 base at J, with 16 bases in the middle. This CDR3 comprises 15 residues. The CDR3 sequence: CASTQTAPKNTEAFF. In nucleotides, the CDR3 is TGTGCCAGCACCCAGACGGCCCCTAAGAACACTGAAGCTTTCTTT.

In DNA form, the CDR3 reads TGCGCCAGCAGTGCTTGGGTCGGGGAGACCCAGTACTTC. Its translation is CASSAWVGETQYF. The V call is TRBV5-1, the J call TRBJ2-5; unclear D gene. In germline, CDR1 is SGHRS, CDR2 YFSETQ. The CDR3 covers 13 residues. V lost 5 bases and J 5 bases, leaving 13 bases between the germline ends. Variable domain in full (rest from reference TRBV5-1 and TRBJ2-5): KAGVTQTPRYLIKTRGQQVTLSCSPISGHRSVSWYQQTPGQGLQFLFEYFSETQRNKGNFPGRFSGRQFSNSRSEMNVSTLELGDSALYLCASSAWVGETQYFGPGTRLLVL.

The V call is TRBV2, the J call TRBJ2-5; unclear D gene. The J call may be faulty, since TRBJ2-7 better matches the DNA end. Germline assignment: CDR1 SNHLY and CDR2 FYNNEI. The CDR3 has 13 residues. The CDR3 bases are TGTGCCAGCGCAGCAGCCCCCACCTACGAGCAGTACTTC. Translated, it gives CASAAAPTYEQYF.

DNA for the CDR3: TGCAGCGTTGATAGGATGGGGACTTTAGTACCTTTTTTCTATGGCTACACCTTC. Translation gives CSVDRMGTLVPFFYGYTF. V usage is TRBV29-1 and J usage is TRBJ1-2, with D possibly being TRBD1 (5 bases). Deletions cut 3 bases from V and 4 bases from J, with 27 bases between. Per germline, CDR1 SQVTM and CDR2 ANQGSEA. The CDR3 has 18 amino acids.

This clonotype has more than one count but fewer than ten. The chain combines TRBV2 with TRBJ2-1; D uncertain. The DNA end is a closer match to TRBJ2-5, so the J assignment may be wrong. This CDR3 is 12 amino acids long. Per the germline V gene, CDR1 is SNHLY and CDR2 is FYNNEI. The CDR3 DNA reads as TGTGCCAGCAGTGAATTAACAGAGACCCAGTACTTC. Protein product: CASSELTETQYF.

The rearrangement joins TRBV5-1 to TRBJ2-5; TRBD1 matches 7 bases. The J call is uncertain, as TRBJ2-1 better fits the DNA end. Per the germline V gene, CDR1 is SGHRS and CDR2 is YFSETQ. There are 16 residues in the CDR3. CDR3 in DNA: TGCGCCAGCAGCTGGACAGGATCTGACCCGTACAATGAGCAGTTCTTC. Encoded protein: CASSWTGSDPYNEQFF.

The chain employs TRBV20-1 and TRBJ2-4, with D unclear. Trimming stripped 1 base from V and 3 bases from J, with 10 bases between. The V gene's germline CDR1 is DFQATT and CDR2 SNEGSKA (reference sequence). The CDR3 extends over 14 amino acids. The CDR3 nucleotides read TGCAGTGCTAGAGCGCGCTGGGGCAAAAACATTCAGTACTTC. Translated, it gives CSARARWGKNIQYF.

This clonotype was counted a few times. This chain joins TRBV11-2 and TRBJ2-5; 7 nucleotides line up with TRBD1. The DNA end favors TRBJ2-7, so the J call may be wrong. This CDR3 has 14 residues. Germline V gives CDR1 SGHAT, CDR2 FQNNGV. The DNA of the CDR3 is TGTGCCAGCAGCACCGGACAGGTATCCTACGAGCAGTACTTC. Residues: CASSTGQVSYEQYF.

The J gene is TRBJ1-1, the V gene TRBV11-2; D remains ambiguous. From germline, CDR1 is SGHAT and CDR2 FQNNGV. The CDR3 spans 13 residues. Trimming pared 3 bases from V and 1 base from J, leaving 6 bases between. As DNA, the CDR3 is TGTGCCAGCAGCTTCGACTGGAACACTGAAGCTTTCTTT. Translation: CASSFDWNTEAFF.

This sequence joins TRBV7-2 and TRBJ2-7, with D possibly matching TRBD1 (5 bases). The J call could be wrong; TRBJ2-1 is a better fit for the DNA end. This CDR3 has 12 amino acids. Germline V gene data show CDR1 as SGHTA and CDR2 as FQGNSA. The CDR3 DNA reads as TGTGCCAGCAGGGGGCCCTCCGGTGAGCAGTTCTTC. Its translation is CASRGPSGEQFF.

The chain uses TRBV28 and TRBJ1-1; TRBD1 matches 9 bases. There are 15 residues in the CDR3. J was trimmed by 3 bases and V by 6 bases; bases with no gene match: 8. Germline V gene sequence: CDR1 MDHEN, CDR2 SYDVKM. CDR3 DNA: TGTGCCAGCAGCCAGCGACAGGGGGAATACACTGAAGCTTTCTTT. The encoded protein is CASSQRQGEYTEAFF. Combining the CDR3 with reference TRBV28 and TRBJ1-1 gives the whole variable domain DVKVTQSSRYLVKRTGEKVFLECVQDMDHENMFWYRQDPGLGLRLIYFSYDVKMKEKGDIPEGYSVSREKKERFSLILESASTNQTSMYLCASSQRQGEYTEAFFGQGTRLTVV.

This clonotype was picked up a small number of times. V is TRBV6-5 and J is TRBJ2-7, with D hard to call. The ends were cut back, 5 bases at V and 3 bases at J, with 8 bases in the middle. Germline-derived CDR1 and CDR2 are MNHEY and SVGAGI. The CDR3 contains 12 residues. For the CDR3, the DNA is TGTGCCAGCAGTATGAGCGACTACGAGCAGTACTTC. It translates to CASSMSDYEQYF.

This clonotype has at least ten counts. The chain has TRBV29-1 and TRBJ1-1; 9 bases are shared with TRBD1. The CDR3 has 13 amino acids. V lost 6 bases, J lost 6 bases, and 8 bases stayed unmatched. CDR1 and CDR2 from the germline V gene are SQVTM and ANQGSEA. The CDR3 nucleotides read TGCAGCGTGGACTATGGACAGGGGTCTGAAGCTTTCTTT. The encoded protein is CSVDYGQGSEAFF.

The rearrangement joins TRBV15 to TRBJ2-7; 9 bases agree with TRBD1. Germline V gene sequence: CDR1 LNHNV, CDR2 YYDKDF (reference sequence). This CDR3 has 14 residues. V lost 5 bases to trimming and J lost 2 bases; unmatched junction nucleotides: 4. CDR3 amino acids: CATSSTGGPYEQYF. The CDR3 DNA is TGTGCCACCAGCTCGACAGGGGGTCCCTACGAGCAGTACTTC. Full variable domain (rest looked up from reference TRBV15 and TRBJ2-7): DAMVIQNPRYQVTQFGKPVTLSCSQTLNHNVMYWYQQKSSQAPKLLFHYYDKDFNNEADTPDNFQSRRPNTSFCFLDIRSPGLGDTAMYLCATSSTGGPYEQYFGPGTRLTVT.